These 21 T cell receptor beta chains were sequenced from one sample in a study of shared clonotypes between healthy human individuals. The table came from immunoSEQ multiplex PCR; TCRdb's copy has only in-frame clones and leaves some out. The data hold hundreds of thousands of clones, with about 96% observed a single time. Sequencing was performed on naive CD4+ T cells sorted from blood. As for subset: CD45RA+ positively selected. The receptors originated from a woman aged 25 to 39 in good health.

The chain links TRBV6-4 to TRBJ2-5; no reliable D call. Trimming took off 5 bases at V and 2 bases at J, with 9 bases between the two ends. The CDR3 is made up of 13 amino acids. Per the germline V gene, CDR1 is MRHNA and CDR2 is SNTAGT. The CDR3 DNA reads as TGTGCCAGCAGTCGCACGTCTCAAGAGACCCAGTACTTC. This codes for CASSRTSQETQYF.

This clone was observed a handful of times. The chain joins TRBV4-1 to TRBJ1-1, with D hard to call. Looked up from germline, CDR1 is MGHRA and CDR2 is YSYEKL. Trimming took 3 bases from V and 3 from J, leaving 17 bases between them. The CDR3 runs 16 residues. The CDR3 DNA follows: TGCGCCAGCAGCCATCCCAAGGGAGGAAAGGACACTGAAGCTTTCTTT. It yields the protein CASSHPKGGKDTEAFF.

V gene TRBV6-1 combines with J gene TRBJ2-5; D call uncertain. The CDR3 sequence is 13 residues long. CDR1 is MNHNS and CDR2 is SASEGT in the germline V gene. The ends were cut back, 4 bases at V and 7 bases at J, with 13 bases in the middle. The CDR3 DNA follows: TGTGCCAGCAGTGTTGAAGGGCTGGTGACCCAGTACTTC. It specifies CASSVEGLVTQYF.

The chain carries TRBV18 and TRBJ1-1; TRBD1 matches at 7 bases. Germline V gives CDR1 KGHSH, CDR2 LQKENI. CDR3 length: 15 amino acids. V trimming: 0 bases; J trimming: 1 base; junction bases outside the gene matches: 2. DNA for the CDR3: TGTGCCAGCTCACCACCGAACAGGGGGAACACTGAAGCTTTCTTT. As protein: CASSPPNRGNTEAFF.

This clone came up once. The chain has TRBV4-2 and TRBJ1-3; the match to TRBD1 covers 7 bases. The V gene's germline CDR1 is LGHNA and CDR2 YNFKEQ. The CDR3 length is 16 residues. V was clipped by 2 bases and J by 3 bases; unmatched bases: 7. The CDR3 nucleotides are TGTGCCAGCAGCCAATCCCTAGGACAGGTTGGAAACACCATATATTTT. This codes for CASSQSLGQVGNTIYF.

This clone was picked up one time. This chain joins TRBV28 and TRBJ1-1; 10 nucleotides align to TRBD1. Germline assignment: CDR1 MDHEN and CDR2 SYDVKM. The CDR3 is 15 amino acids. V was pared by 5 bases and J by 4 bases, with 7 bases of the junction left unmatched. The CDR3 loop is CASSEGTGVSTEAFF. The CDR3 bases are TGTGCCAGCAGTGAGGGGACAGGGGTGAGCACTGAAGCTTTCTTT. Full variable domain (rest looked up from reference TRBV28 and TRBJ1-1): DVKVTQSSRYLVKRTGEKVFLECVQDMDHENMFWYRQDPGLGLRLIYFSYDVKMKEKGDIPEGYSVSREKKERFSLILESASTNQTSMYLCASSEGTGVSTEAFFGQGTRLTVV.

J is TRBJ2-7 and V is TRBV9; 10 bases match TRBD1. This CDR3 has 14 amino acids. The germline V gene encodes CDR1 SGDLS and CDR2 YYNGEE. V dropped 6 bases and J dropped 5; count of bases not matched to a gene: 8. Here the CDR3 reads CASIRRDRGHEQYF. The CDR3 bases are TGTGCCAGCATCCGCCGGGACAGGGGACACGAGCAGTACTTC.

The chain recombines TRBV30 with TRBJ2-7; 9 bases fit TRBD1. J gave up 4 bases and V 2 bases, and 6 bases lay outside the gene matches. The CDR3 runs 14 residues. Germline V gene sequence: CDR1 GTSNPN, CDR2 SVGIG (reference sequence). The CDR3 nucleotides read TGTGCCTGGAGTCTTGGGACAGGGCGATACGAGCAGTACTTC. Protein: CAWSLGTGRYEQYF.

This clone was found once. This chain uses TRBV11-3 with TRBJ2-1, with 7 bases fitting TRBD1. Per the germline V gene, CDR1 is SGHNT and CDR2 is YENEEA. V was clipped by 0 bases and J by 4 bases; unmatched bases: 18. This CDR3 contains 20 residues. The CDR3 DNA reads TGTGCCAGCAGCTTAGATGCGAGGGGGCTAGGGCGCGGAGTGTACAATGAGCAGTTCTTC. It codes for CASSLDARGLGRGVYNEQFF.

The genes are TRBV27 and TRBJ2-6; 7 bases map to TRBD1. After removal of 4 bases from V and 1 base from J, the junction contained 4 bases not matched to a gene. Per germline, CDR1 MNHEY and CDR2 SMNVEV (reference sequence). The CDR3 is 16 amino acids. The CDR3 sequence is CASSSGTASGANVLTF. CDR3 nucleotide sequence: TGTGCCAGCAGTTCCGGGACAGCGTCTGGGGCCAACGTCCTGACTTTC.

The chain employs TRBV25-1 and TRBJ2-3, with 7 bases identical to TRBD2. Per germline, CDR1 MGHDK and CDR2 SYGVNS. The CDR3 consists of 17 residues. J was trimmed by 1 base and V by 3 bases; bases with no gene match: 10. The CDR3 DNA reads TGTGCCAGCAGTGATCAACGCGCTAGCGGACGCACAGATACGCAGTATTTT. Translating it yields CASSDQRASGRTDTQYF.

The V and J genes are TRBV19 and TRBJ1-4, with 10 nucleotides matching TRBD1. The CDR3 sequence is 15 residues long. The J segment lost 7 bases and the V segment lost 7 bases, leaving 9 bases of the junction unmatched. Germline V gene lookup returns CDR1 LNHDA and CDR2 SQIVND (reference sequence). The CDR3 sequence is CASKSRTGGVEKLFF. The CDR3 DNA follows: TGTGCCAGTAAATCCCGGACAGGGGGAGTTGAAAAACTGTTTTTT.

The V and J genes are TRBV6-4 and TRBJ1-1, with D possibly TRBD1 on 5 matching bases. The CDR3 has 13 amino acids. Between the trimmed V and J ends, which lost 7 bases and 3 bases, there was a span of 12 bases. CDR1 is MRHNA and CDR2 is SNTAGT in the germline V gene. The DNA for the CDR3 is TGTGCCAGCAAGAAAGAAGGGGACACTGAAGCTTTCTTT. This encodes CASKKEGDTEAFF.

Here the CDR3 DNA reads TGTGCCAGCAGTTGGACTAGCGGCGAGCAGTTCTTC. This encodes CASSWTSGEQFF. The chain is built from TRBV7-2 and TRBJ2-1, with 10 bases that match TRBD2. CDR3 size: 12 residues. The J segment lost 10 bases and the V segment lost 6 bases, leaving 3 bases of the junction unmatched. Per germline, CDR1 SGHTA and CDR2 FQGNSA. The variable domain in full, with the rest retrieved from reference TRBV7-2 and TRBJ2-1, is GAGVSQSPSNKVTEKGKDVELRCDPISGHTALYWYRQSLGQGLEFLIYFQGNSAPDKSGLPSDRFSAERTGGSVSTLTIQRTQQEDSAVYLCASSWTSGEQFFGPGTRLTVL.

The chain links TRBV19 to TRBJ1-4; the match to TRBD1 covers 8 bases. The trim removed 9 bases at V and 7 bases at J, leaving 7 bases unmatched. There are 13 residues in the CDR3. CDR1 LNHDA and CDR2 SQIVND come from the germline V gene (reference sequence). The CDR3 coding sequence is TGTGCCAGCTCCGGGACAGGCAGTGAAAAACTGTTTTTT. Translated: CASSGTGSEKLFF.

The CDR3 bases are TGTGCCAGCAGGGAGCTGGGACAGGTGAGCTACGAGCAGTACTTC. Residues: CASRELGQVSYEQYF. The chain links TRBV28 to TRBJ2-7; 8 positions match TRBD1. V lost 6 bases and J lost 3; bases outside the gene matches: 10. This CDR3 is built from 15 residues. Germline V gives CDR1 MDHEN, CDR2 SYDVKM.

The table lists this clone with a count of one. The chain carries TRBV4-1 and TRBJ2-3; maybe TRBD1 (6 bases). CDR3 size: 16 residues. V shed 3 bases and J shed 3 bases, with 16 bases lying between them. CDR1 is MGHRA and CDR2 is YSYEKL in the germline V gene. DNA of the CDR3: TGCGCCAGCAGCCACTTACCAGGGGTGTGGACAGATACGCAGTATTTT. This sequence encodes CASSHLPGVWTDTQYF.

J is TRBJ2-2 and V is TRBV5-5; no firm D call. With 2 bases removed from V and 0 bases from J, the gap between germline ends came to 5 bases. The CDR3 runs to 14 residues. CDR1 and CDR2 from the germline V gene are SGHKS and YYEKEE (reference sequence). The CDR3 bases are TGTGCCAGCAGCTTCATTCCGAACACCGGGGAGCTGTTTTTT. Residues: CASSFIPNTGELFF.

The chain employs TRBV5-4 and TRBJ1-1; D is unresolved. CDR3 size: 13 residues. Germline V CDR1 and CDR2: SGHNT, YYREEE (reference sequence). Trimming took off 4 bases at V and 2 bases at J, with 9 bases between the two ends. The DNA for the CDR3 is TGTGCCAGCAGCCCAGGACTCAACACTGAAGCTTTCTTT. Protein: CASSPGLNTEAFF.

CDR3 residues: CASSPYPSGRVDNEQFF. The CDR3 DNA sequence: TGTGCCAGCTCACCATACCCTAGCGGGAGGGTAGACAATGAGCAGTTCTTC. This rearrangement joins TRBV18 to TRBJ2-1; 12 bases map to TRBD2. Looked up from germline, CDR1 is KGHSH and CDR2 is LQKENI. This CDR3 is 17 amino acids long. The ends lost 2 bases at V and 5 bases at J; junction bases unmatched: 7.

This chain joins TRBV18 and TRBJ1-4; 7 bases align to TRBD1. Germline V CDR1 and CDR2: KGHSH, LQKENI. The CDR3 extends over 14 amino acids. J gave up 4 bases and V 4 bases, and 3 bases lay outside the gene matches. CDR3 sequence reads: CASSRQGGNEKLFF. As DNA, the CDR3 is TGTGCCAGCTCACGACAGGGCGGTAATGAAAAACTGTTTTTT.